This T cell receptor beta chain stems from a study of beta chain features in type 1 diabetes. Across the study: Sorted cells from all samples, numbering 107,917,701, were examined. Study-level findings and limits: Any HLA type influence on TCRB rearrangement was left unresolved here. All four CD4+ subsets from Type 1 diabetes patients carried moderately but significantly shorter TCRB CDR3s. cDNA-based sequencing might over-represent cells highly expressing TCR.

As to this clone: Its antigen is not known.

Expressed TCRB transcripts were sequenced after all isolated RNA was converted to cDNA. Clones were sequenced by immunoSEQ multiplex PCR, and TCRdb holds only the in-frame ones, with some missing. The data contain 200,000 to 300,000 clones, roughly 10% of them singletons. The CDR3 is 12 amino acids. V gave up 5 bases and J gave up 0 bases, with 8 bases separating them. The V gene's germline CDR1 is GTSNPN and CDR2 SVGIG (reference sequence). A CD45RO/CCR7/CD25/CD127/CD95/CD27 panel sorted naive, central memory, regulatory and stem cell-like memory CD4+ cells. The rearrangement links TRBV30 to TRBJ2-7, with D possibly being TRBD2 (6 bases). Sequenced input: naive CD4+ T cells from blood. This sequence was found in a man younger than 45 with type 1 diabetes. In DNA form, the CDR3 reads TGTGCCTGGGGGAGGAGCTCCTACGAGCAGTACTTC. It is translated as CAWGRSSYEQYF.